The entry below gives a single TCR beta chain sequence along with its context. Antigen unknown. Some clones are missing from TCRdb's copy, which holds only in-frame ones; the method was immunoSEQ multiplex PCR. The table includes approximately 56,000 clones, more than 80% detected once. This sample stems from a study of cytomegalovirus exposure and HLA in healthy donors. Germline lookup yields CDR1 SGHRS and CDR2 YFSETQ. The V gene end was trimmed by 4 bases and the J gene end by 5 bases; junction bases not matched to a gene: 6. This CDR3 is 14 amino acids long. General study findings and limits: The authors listed 164 TCR beta chains as cytomegalovirus-associated. Using the classifier, cytomegalovirus status was reportedly diagnosed with high specificity and sensitivity. It was confirmed in vitro that a few of the CMV-associated chains were specific for CMV antigens.

The receptor was isolated from a man aged 18 to 35 in good health and CMV-seronegative. Input material: PBMCs. J is TRBJ2-7 and V is TRBV5-1; 10 bases are a match to TRBD1. In DNA, the CDR3 is TGCGCCAGCAGCCTGCCGGGACAGGGGAACGAGCAGTACTTC. Its protein product is CASSLPGQGNEQYF.